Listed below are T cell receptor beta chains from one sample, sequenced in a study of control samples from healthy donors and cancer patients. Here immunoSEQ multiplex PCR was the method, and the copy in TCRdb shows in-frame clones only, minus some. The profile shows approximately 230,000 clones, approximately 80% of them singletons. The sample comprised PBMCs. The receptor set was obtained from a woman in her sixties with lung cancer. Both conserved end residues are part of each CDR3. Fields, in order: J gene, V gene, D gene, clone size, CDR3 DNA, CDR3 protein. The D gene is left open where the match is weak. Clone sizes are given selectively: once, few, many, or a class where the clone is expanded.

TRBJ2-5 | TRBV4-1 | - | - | TGCGCCAGCAGCCAAGTCGGGCCAGGGACTGGGGAGACCCAGTACTTC | CASSQVGPGTGETQYF
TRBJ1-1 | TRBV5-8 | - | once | TGTGCCAGCAGCTTGAGGGGGTGGGCTGAAGCTTTCTTT | CASSLRGWAEAFF
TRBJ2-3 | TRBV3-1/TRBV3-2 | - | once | TGTGCCAGCAGCCTAACTAGGGCGGACACAGATACGCAGTATTTT | CASSLTRADTDTQYF
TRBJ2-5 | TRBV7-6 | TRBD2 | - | TGTGCCAGCAGCTTAGATGCGGGGGAACAAGAGACCCAGTACTTC | CASSLDAGEQETQYF
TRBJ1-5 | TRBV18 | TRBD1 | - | TGTGCCAGCTCACCACCCGGGACAGCTTATAGCAATCAGCCCCAGCATTTT | CASSPPGTAYSNQPQHF
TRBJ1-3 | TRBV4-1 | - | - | TGCGCCAGCAGCCAGCATGCCGGGACCGTCGGAAACACCATATATTTT | CASSQHAGTVGNTIYF
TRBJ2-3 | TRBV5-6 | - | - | TGTGCCAGCAGCGCCGTAGGTCCAGATACGCAGTATTTT | CASSAVGPDTQYF
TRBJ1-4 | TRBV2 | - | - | TGTGCCAGCAGACACCCAACAAAGAACCCAACTAATGAAAAACTGTTTTTT | CASRHPTKNPTNEKLFF
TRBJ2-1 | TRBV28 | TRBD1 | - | TGTGCCAGCACCCCGGGACAGTTGAGCAATGAGCAGTTCTTC | CASTPGQLSNEQFF
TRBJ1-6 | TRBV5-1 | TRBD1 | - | TGCGCCAGCAGCTTGGCCGGGACAGGGTATTCACCCCTCCACTTT | CASSLAGTGYSPLHF
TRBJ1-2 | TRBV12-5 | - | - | TGTGCTAGTGCTCCAGGCCCCAGGTCTAACTATGGCTACACCTTC | CASAPGPRSNYGYTF
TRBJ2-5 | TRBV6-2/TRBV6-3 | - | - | TGTGCCAGCAGTTGGCGTCGGGGAGAGACCCAGTACTTC | CASSWRRGETQYF
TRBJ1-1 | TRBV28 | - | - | TGTGCCAGCAGTTCCCCGACAACCAGCAACACTGAAGCTTTCTTT | CASSSPTTSNTEAFF
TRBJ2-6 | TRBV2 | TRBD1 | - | TGTGCCACTAAGAGGGTAGGGGACAGGCTTTCGGGGGCCAACGTCCTGACTTTC | CATKRVGDRLSGANVLTF
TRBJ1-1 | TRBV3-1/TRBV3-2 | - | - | TGTGCCAGCAGCCCAGAGGGGATGAACACTGAAGCTTTCTTT | CASSPEGMNTEAFF
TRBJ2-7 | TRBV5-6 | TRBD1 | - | TGTGCCAGCAGCTTGTCATTTCAGGGGGCGGTCTACGAGCAGTACTTC | CASSLSFQGAVYEQYF
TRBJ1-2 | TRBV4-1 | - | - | TGCGCCAGCAGCCAAGGAAAGGGTTTTAACTATGGCTACACCTTC | CASSQGKGFNYGYTF
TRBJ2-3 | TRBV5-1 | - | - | TGCGCCAGCAGCTTAAAACAGGGTGACCCCCGCACAGATACGCAGTATTTT | CASSLKQGDPRTDTQYF
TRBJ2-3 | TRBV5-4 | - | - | TGTGCCAGCAGCTTCTTCGGCACAGATACGCAGTATTTT | CASSFFGTDTQYF
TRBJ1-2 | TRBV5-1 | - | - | TGCGCCAGCAGCTTGGAAGGGAATGGCTATGGCTACACCTTC | CASSLEGNGYGYTF
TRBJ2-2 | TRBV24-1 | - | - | TGTGCCACCAAAGCGCCGGGGTATGGTGGCACCGGGGAGCTGTTTTTT | CATKAPGYGGTGELFF
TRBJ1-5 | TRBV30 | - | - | TGTGCCTGGAGTGTTGGTGGAGGGAGCAATCAGCCCCAGCATTTT | CAWSVGGGSNQPQHF
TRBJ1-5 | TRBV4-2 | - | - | TGTGCCAGCAGCCAAGATTGGGAAAGGCTTGGCAATCAGCCCCAGCATTTT | CASSQDWERLGNQPQHF
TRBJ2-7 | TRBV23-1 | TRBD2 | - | TGCGCCAGCAGTCAATCTGGGGCTAGCGGGAGTTCCTACGAGCAGTACTTC | CASSQSGASGSSYEQYF
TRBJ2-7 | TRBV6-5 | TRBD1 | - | TGTGCCAGCAGTTACTCGTTGGGACAGAAAGAGCAGTACTTC | CASSYSLGQKEQYF
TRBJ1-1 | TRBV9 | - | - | TGTGCCAGCAGCGTGGGGCAGACCTTCACTGAAGCTTTCTTT | CASSVGQTFTEAFF
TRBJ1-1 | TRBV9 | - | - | TGTGCCAGCAGCGTAGTAAGGGGAGACACTGAAGCTTTCTTT | CASSVVRGDTEAFF
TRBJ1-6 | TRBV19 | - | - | TGTGCCAGTAGCACTGCGTGGGGGGATTCACCCCTCCACTTT | CASSTAWGDSPLHF
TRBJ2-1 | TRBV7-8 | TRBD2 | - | TGTGCCAGCAGCCCATCCGGGGGGGGTACCAATGAGCAGTTCTTC | CASSPSGGGTNEQFF
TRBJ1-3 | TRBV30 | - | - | TGTGCCTGGAGTGTAGAGGGCCGAACCATATATTTT | CAWSVEGRTIYF
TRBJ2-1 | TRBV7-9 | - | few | TGTGCCAGCAGCTTAGGTGGGCTCAACAATGAGCAGTTCTTC | CASSLGGLNNEQFF
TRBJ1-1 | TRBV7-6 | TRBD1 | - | TGTGCCAGCAGCCAAGGACAGGGGGCAAGAGCTTTCTTT | CASSQGQGARAFF
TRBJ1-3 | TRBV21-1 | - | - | TGTGCCAGCAGCAAAGGGGACGGGCACTCTGGAAACACCATATATTTT | CASSKGDGHSGNTIYF
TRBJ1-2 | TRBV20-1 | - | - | TGCAGTGCAGGGACCAACTATGGCTACACCTTC | CSAGTNYGYTF
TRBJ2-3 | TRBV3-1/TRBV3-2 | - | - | TGTGCCAGCAGCCAATGGACTAGCACAGATACGCAGTATTTT | CASSQWTSTDTQYF
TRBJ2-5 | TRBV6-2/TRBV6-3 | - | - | TGTGCCAGCAGTACCCTCATTGGGGAGACCCAGTACTTC | CASSTLIGETQYF
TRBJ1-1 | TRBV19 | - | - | TGTGCCAGTAGTTCGAGACAGGTCCGTAGAGCTTTCTTT | CASSSRQVRRAFF
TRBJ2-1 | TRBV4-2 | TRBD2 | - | TGTGCCAGCAGCCAAACGGGGGGGCGCTCTGAGCAGTTCTTC | CASSQTGGRSEQFF
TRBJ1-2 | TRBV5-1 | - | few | TGCGCCAGCAGTCGAGACGACTATGGCTACACCTTC | CASSRDDYGYTF
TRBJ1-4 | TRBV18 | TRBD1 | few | TGTGCCAGCTCGACAGGGATTGGTGGTGAAAAACTGTTTTTT | CASSTGIGGEKLFF
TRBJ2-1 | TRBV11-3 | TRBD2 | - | TGTGCCAGCAGCTTAGGACTAGCGGGGTACAATGAGCAGTTCTTC | CASSLGLAGYNEQFF
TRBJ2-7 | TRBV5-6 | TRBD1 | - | TGTGCCAGCAGCCTGTTGGGGACAGGGGCGTTGTACGAGCAGTACTTC | CASSLLGTGALYEQYF
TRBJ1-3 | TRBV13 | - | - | TGTGCCAGCACCCAGGAGGCCCTCTCTGGAAACACCATATATTTT | CASTQEALSGNTIYF
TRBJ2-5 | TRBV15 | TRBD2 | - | TGTGCCACCAGCTCCCCAGGGACTAGCAGGGCGGAGACCCAGTACTTC | CATSSPGTSRAETQYF
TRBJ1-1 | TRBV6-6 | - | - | TGTGCCAGCCGACCGACAGGATCCCCTGAAGCTTTCTTT | CASRPTGSPEAFF
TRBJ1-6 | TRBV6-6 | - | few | TGTGCCAGCAGTTACCGGGACAAAGATTCACCCCTCCACTTT | CASSYRDKDSPLHF
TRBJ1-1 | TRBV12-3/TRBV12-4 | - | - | TGTGCCAGCAGTTTACTACGGGTGGGTGAAGCTTTCTTT | CASSLLRVGEAFF
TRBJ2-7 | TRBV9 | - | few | TGTGCCAGCAGCGTTCAGCCAAGCTCCTACGAGCAGTACTTC | CASSVQPSSYEQYF
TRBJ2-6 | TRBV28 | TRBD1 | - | TGTGCCAGCAGTTACATCGGGACAGGGGTCTCTGGGGCCAACGTCCTGACTTTC | CASSYIGTGVSGANVLTF
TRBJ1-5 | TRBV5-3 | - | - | TGTGCCAGAAGCTTGAGGGCAATACGGCAGCCCCAGCATTTT | CARSLRAIRQPQHF
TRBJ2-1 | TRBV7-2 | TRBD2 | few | TGTGCCAGCAGCTCTGGAGCGGGATCCTACAATGAGCAGTTCTTC | CASSSGAGSYNEQFF
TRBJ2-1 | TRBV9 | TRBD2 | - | TGTGCCAGCAGCGCCTCGGGACTAGCGGGAGGGGAGCAGTTCTTC | CASSASGLAGGEQFF
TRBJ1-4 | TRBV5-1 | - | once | TGCGCCAGCAGCTGGGGGGCAGGGGATGAAAAACTGTTTTTT | CASSWGAGDEKLFF
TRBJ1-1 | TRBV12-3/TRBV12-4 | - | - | TGTGCCAGCAGTTTATGGGGGAACACTGAAGCTTTCTTT | CASSLWGNTEAFF
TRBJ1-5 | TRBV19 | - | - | TGTGCCAGTAGTAACCTCCTTCTCGGAGCGTTTCAGCCCCAGCATTTT | CASSNLLLGAFQPQHF
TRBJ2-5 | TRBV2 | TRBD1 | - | TGTGCCAGCAAACAAGACGTGGGGGCAGGGGGGACCCAGTACTTC | CASKQDVGAGGTQYF
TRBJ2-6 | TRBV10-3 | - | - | TGTGCCATCAGTGAGTCGAAGGTAGGATCTGGGGCCAACGTCCTGACTTTC | CAISESKVGSGANVLTF
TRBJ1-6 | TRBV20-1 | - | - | TGCAGTGCTAGTCCCCCGGGGAGTCATTCACCCCTCCACTTT | CSASPPGSHSPLHF
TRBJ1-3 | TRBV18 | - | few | TGTGCCAGCTCACCGACCGGGCAATACTCTGGAAACACCATATATTTT | CASSPTGQYSGNTIYF